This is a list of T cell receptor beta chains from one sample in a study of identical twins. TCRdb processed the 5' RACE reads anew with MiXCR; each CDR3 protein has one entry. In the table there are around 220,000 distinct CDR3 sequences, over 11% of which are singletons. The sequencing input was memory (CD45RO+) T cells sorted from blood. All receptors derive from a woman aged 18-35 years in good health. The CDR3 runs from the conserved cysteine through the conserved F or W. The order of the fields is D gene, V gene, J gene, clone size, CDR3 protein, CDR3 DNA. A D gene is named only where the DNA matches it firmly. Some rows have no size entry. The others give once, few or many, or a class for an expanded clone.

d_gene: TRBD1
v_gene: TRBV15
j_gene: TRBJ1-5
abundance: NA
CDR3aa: CATSRAFGDRGRNQPQHF
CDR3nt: TGTGCCACCAGCAGAGCATTTGGGGACAGGGGTCGAAATCAGCCCCAGCATTTT

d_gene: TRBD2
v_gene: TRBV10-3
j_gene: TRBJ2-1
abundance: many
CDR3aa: CAISQRGREHNEQFF
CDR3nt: TGTGCCATCAGTCAACGAGGGCGGGAGCATAATGAGCAGTTCTTC

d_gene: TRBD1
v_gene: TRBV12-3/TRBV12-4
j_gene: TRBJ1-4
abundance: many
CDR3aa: CASSLTGGSEKLFF
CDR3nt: TGTGCCAGCAGCCTCACAGGGGGCAGTGAAAAACTGTTTTTT

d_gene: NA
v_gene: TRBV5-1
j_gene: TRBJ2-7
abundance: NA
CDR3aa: CASCPVGDSYEQYF
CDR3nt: TGCGCCAGCTGCCCTGTGGGGGACTCCTACGAGCAGTACTTC

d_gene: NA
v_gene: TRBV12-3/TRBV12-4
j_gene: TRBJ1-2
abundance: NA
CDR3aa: CASSLGTYGYTF
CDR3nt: TGTGCCAGCAGTTTAGGGACCTATGGCTACACCTTC

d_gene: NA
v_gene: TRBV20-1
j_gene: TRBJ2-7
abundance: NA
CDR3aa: CSASPDSLYEQYF
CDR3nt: TGCAGTGCTAGTCCGGACAGCCTCTACGAGCAGTACTTC

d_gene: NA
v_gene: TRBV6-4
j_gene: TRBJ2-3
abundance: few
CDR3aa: CASSTNRGGTDTQYF
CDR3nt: TGTGCCAGCAGCACAAACCGAGGGGGCACAGATACGCAGTATTTT

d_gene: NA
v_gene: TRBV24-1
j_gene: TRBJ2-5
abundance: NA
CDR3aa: CATGEGGSETQYF
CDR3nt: TGTGCCACCGGTGAGGGGGGTAGCGAGACCCAGTACTTC

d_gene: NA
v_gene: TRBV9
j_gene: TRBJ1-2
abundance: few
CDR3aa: CASSVAGFGGYTF
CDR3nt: TGTGCCAGCAGCGTAGCCGGATTCGGGGGCTACACCTTC

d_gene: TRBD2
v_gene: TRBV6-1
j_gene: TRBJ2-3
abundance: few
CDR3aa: CASRGLAVTDTQYF
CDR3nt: TGTGCCAGCAGGGGGCTAGCGGTCACAGATACGCAGTATTTT

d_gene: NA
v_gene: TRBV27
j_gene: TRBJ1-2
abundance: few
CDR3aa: CASSSARTQNYGYTF
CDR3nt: TGTGCCAGCAGTTCGGCCAGGACACAAAACTATGGCTACACCTTC

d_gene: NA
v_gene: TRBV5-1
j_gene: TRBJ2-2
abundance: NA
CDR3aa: CASSSGGPGELFF
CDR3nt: TGCGCCAGCAGCTCTGGTGGTCCCGGGGAGCTGTTTTTT

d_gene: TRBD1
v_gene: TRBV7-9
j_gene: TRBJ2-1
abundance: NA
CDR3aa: CASSLGGDRGIVEQFF
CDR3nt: TGTGCCAGCAGCTTAGGAGGGGACAGGGGGATCGTTGAGCAGTTCTTC